The rows below give T cell receptor beta chains drawn from one sample of a study of T-cell reconstitution after alpha-beta-depleted transplantation in children. TCRdb fed the PCR reads into MiXCR, producing one record per CDR3 protein. The table records almost 600,000 distinct CDR3 sequences, more than 20% of them present only once. Sequenced material: PBMCs, taken before TCRalphabeta/CD19-depleted stem cell transplant. The receptor set was obtained from a boy younger than two with Wiskott-Aldrich syndrome, due to receive a stem cell transplant. Each CDR3 is given with its conserved first and last residue.

v_gene	j_gene	CDR3aa
TRBV7-6	TRBJ2-3	CASSRGLLTDTQYF
TRBV29-1	TRBJ1-2	CSVGNTGDGYTF
TRBV20-1	TRBJ2-5	CSADSQETQYF
TRBV20-1	TRBJ2-3	CSASLGVGSTDTQYF
TRBV20-1	TRBJ2-2	CSARDLGNTGELFF
TRBV6-5	TRBJ2-7	CASSYLSASSYEQYF
TRBV5-1	TRBJ2-4	CASSQGQGAGAKNIQYF
TRBV29-1	TRBJ1-2	CSVVGQSNYGYTF
TRBV3-1	TRBJ2-1	CASSQGAGTYNEQFF
TRBV5-1	TRBJ1-2	CASSSDIYGYTF
TRBV5-1	TRBJ2-7	CASSPRPTSPYEQYF
TRBV11-2	TRBJ2-1	CASSLGIGYNEQFF
TRBV5-1	TRBJ2-3	CASSYISGSLTDTQYF
TRBV5-1	TRBJ2-1	CASSLGTESSYNEQFF
TRBV4-2	TRBJ1-3	CASSPSLQGLSGNTIYF
TRBV14	TRBJ2-1	CASSQGTSGRFSDNEQFF
TRBV7-9	TRBJ2-1	CASSLTLGGYNEQFF